The 24 T cell receptor beta chains below come from one sample, sequenced in a study of OX40 agonist ivuxolimab in advanced cancers. The table came from immunoSEQ multiplex PCR; TCRdb's copy has only in-frame clones and leaves some out. The top ten hold more than 8.5% of the sample, which has fewer than 85,000 clones, approximately 92% seen once. The sample consisted of CD4+ or CD8+ T cells sorted from blood, taken in a trial of the OX40 agonist ivuxolimab. These receptors were collected from an adult with an advanced solid tumor such as melanoma, head and neck, liver or kidney cancer.

This clone appeared a single time. The V and J genes are TRBV5-4 and TRBJ2-5; TRBD1 matches at 7 bases. The CDR3 loop spans 12 amino acids. Germline V lookup: CDR1 SGHNT, CDR2 YYREEE (reference sequence). Germline trimming cut 4 bases from V and 5 bases from J; bases unmatched to any gene: 2. CDR3 region: CASSVQGETQYF. DNA of the CDR3: TGTGCCAGCAGCGTACAGGGGGAGACCCAGTACTTC.

V and J are TRBV11-2 and TRBJ1-3; D gene uncertain. The CDR3 runs 15 residues. Looked up from germline, CDR1 is SGHAT and CDR2 is FQNNGV. Trimming left V 2 bases short and J 0 bases short, with 8 bases between. CDR3 loop: CASSLHYSSGNTIYF. In DNA, the CDR3 is TGTGCCAGCAGCTTACACTATTCCTCTGGAAACACCATATATTTT.

The chain uses TRBV27 and TRBJ2-7; 12 bases align to TRBD1. V shed 8 bases and J 6 bases; nucleotides not matched to a gene: 8. Germline V lookup: CDR1 MNHEY, CDR2 SMNVEV (reference sequence). The CDR3 runs to 14 residues. CDR3 sequence: CASVRGQGASEQYF. The CDR3 region has the DNA TGTGCCAGCGTCCGGGGACAGGGGGCAAGCGAGCAGTACTTC.

The V and J genes are TRBV29-1 and TRBJ1-1; the D gene is possibly TRBD1 (5 bases). Trimming left V 5 bases short and J 3 bases short, with 13 bases between. This CDR3 is built from 13 residues. The germline gives CDR1 SQVTM, CDR2 ANQGSEA. CDR3 sequence: CSVFGGMYTEAFF. CDR3 coding DNA: TGCAGCGTTTTCGGGGGGATGTACACTGAAGCTTTCTTT.

This chain joins TRBV7-7 and TRBJ1-3, with D perhaps TRBD1 (6 bases). CDR3 length: 15 amino acids. Trimming left V 1 base short and J 4 bases short, with 11 bases between. Germline V gives CDR1 SSHAT, CDR2 FNYEAQ (reference sequence). This chain's CDR3 is CASSLDRGPGNTIYF. The DNA for the CDR3 is TGTGCCAGCAGCTTAGACCGGGGGCCAGGAAACACCATATATTTT.

This clone showed up just once. The chain uses TRBV6-5 and TRBJ2-3, with 13 bases identical to TRBD2. The CDR3 sequence is 15 residues long. The ends lost 6 bases at V and 9 bases at J; junction bases unmatched: 9. The germline V gene has CDR1 MNHEY and CDR2 SVGAGI. CDR3 sequence: CASSPEGLAGATQYF. CDR3 DNA sequence: TGTGCCAGCAGCCCCGAAGGACTAGCGGGGGCCACGCAGTATTTT.

This rearrangement joins TRBV2 to TRBJ2-1, with 13 bases identical to TRBD2. This CDR3 is 16 amino acids long. The J segment lost 9 bases and the V segment lost 4 bases, leaving 9 bases of the junction unmatched. Germline values: CDR1 SNHLY, CDR2 FYNNEI. CDR3 protein: CASSGRGLAGEGEQFF. In nucleotides, the CDR3 is TGTGCCAGCAGTGGCCGCGGACTAGCGGGGGAGGGTGAGCAGTTCTTC. Filled out from reference TRBV2 and TRBJ2-1, the complete variable domain reads EPEVTQTPSHQVTQMGQEVILRCVPISNHLYFYWYRQILGQKVEFLVSFYNNEISEKSEIFDDQFSVERPDGSNFTLKIRSTKLEDSAMYFCASSGRGLAGEGEQFFGPGTRLTVL.

The chain is built from TRBV30 and TRBJ1-2; 11 nucleotides match TRBD1. Per germline, CDR1 GTSNPN and CDR2 SVGIG (reference sequence). This CDR3 is 14 amino acids long. The CDR3 reads CACRDRGSGYGYTF. The CDR3, as DNA: TGTGCTTGTCGGGACAGGGGGTCAGGGTATGGCTACACCTTC.

V usage is TRBV27 and J usage is TRBJ1-4; D is unresolved. CDR3 size: 16 residues. The V gene's germline CDR1 is MNHEY and CDR2 SMNVEV (reference sequence). The V and J ends lost 4 bases and 0 bases respectively, with 12 bases between them. CDR3 coding DNA: TGTGCCAGCAGTTCCTTCGCAGGAACAACTAATGAAAAACTGTTTTTT. This gives the protein CASSSFAGTTNEKLFF.

The chain has TRBV6-5 and TRBJ1-2; D is perhaps TRBD1 (5 bases). This CDR3 contains 14 residues. The V gene lost 7 bases and the J gene lost 6 bases, with 18 bases spanning the gap. Germline CDR1 and CDR2: MNHEY and SVGAGI. CDR3 in DNA: TGTGCCAGCACCCTAACTGGACCAGGGAATGGCTACACCTTC. Encoded protein: CASTLTGPGNGYTF.

In this sample, this clone turned up a few times. The genes are TRBV14 and TRBJ2-7; a possible D gene is TRBD1 (6 bases). The V end lost 1 base, the J end lost 2 bases, and 15 bases lay between the germline ends. Germline loops: CDR1 SGHDN, CDR2 FVKESK. This CDR3 has 16 residues. The CDR3 DNA is TGTGCCAGCAGCCAAGCCCCCGCAGGGGACCCCTACGAGCAGTACTTC. Protein: CASSQAPAGDPYEQYF.

V gene TRBV7-2 combines with J gene TRBJ2-7; 9 bases agree with TRBD2. This CDR3 is built from 14 residues. Trimming removed 3 bases from V and 3 bases from J; junction bases left unmatched: 3. CDR1 and CDR2 from the germline V gene are SGHTA and FQGNSA. The CDR3 region has the DNA TGTGCCAGCAGCTTTAGCGGGGGAGTCTACGAGCAGTACTTC. The encoded protein is CASSFSGGVYEQYF.

This rearrangement joins TRBV19 to TRBJ2-3, with TRBD1 matching over 11 bases. From germline, CDR1 is LNHDA and CDR2 SQIVND (reference sequence). There are 15 residues in the CDR3. Trimming took 5 bases from V and 0 from J; bases not matched to a gene: 1. CDR3: CASSGQGASTDTQYF. Here the CDR3 DNA reads TGTGCCAGTAGTGGACAGGGGGCTAGCACAGATACGCAGTATTTT. The full variable domain, rest sourced from reference TRBV19 and TRBJ2-3, is DGGITQSPKYLFRKEGQNVTLSCEQNLNHDAMYWYRQDPGQGLRLIYYSQIVNDFQKGDIAEGYSVSREKKESFPLTVTSAQKNPTAFYLCASSGQGASTDTQYFGPGTRLTVL.

V usage is TRBV5-1 and J usage is TRBJ2-2, with TRBD2 matching over 11 bases. This CDR3 is 17 amino acids long. J lost 4 bases, V lost 0 bases, and 5 bases had no gene match. Looked up from germline, CDR1 is SGHRS and CDR2 is YFSETQ. CDR3 protein: CASSLALAGGITGELFF. The CDR3 DNA sequence: TGCGCCAGCAGCTTGGCCCTAGCGGGGGGTATCACCGGGGAGCTGTTTTTT.

The J gene is TRBJ2-6, the V gene TRBV7-3; the D gene is possibly TRBD1 (6 bases). This CDR3 is 19 amino acids long. V lost 4 bases and J 0 bases, leaving 19 bases between the germline ends. Germline values: CDR1 SGHTA, CDR2 FQGTGA. Here the CDR3 DNA reads TGTGCCAGCAGCTCAGACAGGACCCTACTAAGCTCTGGGGCCAACGTCCTGACTTTC. Encoded protein: CASSSDRTLLSSGANVLTF.

V gene TRBV27 combines with J gene TRBJ1-2; D remains unclear. Germline CDR1 and CDR2: MNHEY and SMNVEV (reference sequence). Trimming cost V 5 bases and J 8 bases, with 15 bases left between them. This CDR3 is 13 amino acids long. CDR3 residues: CASSLIRGEGYTF. CDR3 DNA sequence: TGTGCCAGCAGTCTGATACGCGGGGAGGGCTACACCTTC.

This chain connects TRBV7-2 to TRBJ2-7; 11 positions match TRBD2. Germline V gene sequence: CDR1 SGHTA, CDR2 FQGNSA. CDR3 length: 15 amino acids. Unmatched junction bases numbered 7, after V lost 7 bases and J lost 2 bases. For the CDR3, the DNA is TGTGCCAGCACCCTTAGCGGGGGGGCCGCCTACGAGCAGTACTTC. Translating gives CASTLSGGAAYEQYF.

The chain couples TRBV10-3 to TRBJ2-7; no reliable D call. Trimming shortened V by 3 bases and J by 2 bases, and 8 bases separated the two germline ends. Germline V gene lookup returns CDR1 ENHRY and CDR2 SYGVKD. This CDR3 is built from 13 residues. CDR3 nucleotides: TGTGCCATCAGTGACCCCCCGGCCTACGAGCAGTACTTC. Its protein is CAISDPPAYEQYF.

This clone was picked up one time. The chain is built from TRBV9 and TRBJ2-7, with 8 bases that match TRBD1. The germline gives CDR1 SGDLS, CDR2 YYNGEE. V shed 1 base, J shed 6 bases, and the junction held 15 bases outside the gene matches. The CDR3 is 17 amino acids. In nucleotides, the CDR3 is TGTGCCAGCAGCGTAAATCTTTCGGGGACAGGTCGGTCCGAGCAGTACTTC. Translated, it gives CASSVNLSGTGRSEQYF.

This clone was recorded only once. This rearrangement joins TRBV13 to TRBJ2-1; 8 bases fit TRBD2. Trimming took 0 bases from V and 8 from J; bases not matched to a gene: 9. The CDR3 runs to 16 residues. From germline, CDR1 is PRHDT and CDR2 FYEKMQ (reference sequence). The CDR3 sequence is CASSLGLGLGIYEQFF. The CDR3 DNA reads TGTGCCAGCAGCTTAGGTTTGGGACTAGGGATCTATGAGCAGTTCTTC.

The chain combines TRBV27 with TRBJ1-4; weak D call: TRBD1 (6 bases). In germline, CDR1 is MNHEY, CDR2 SMNVEV (reference sequence). Trimming took off 5 bases at V and 7 bases at J, with 17 bases between the two ends. There are 15 residues in the CDR3. CDR3 region: CASSVTGRLGEKLFF. CDR3 sequence (DNA): TGTGCCAGCAGTGTCACAGGGAGATTGGGTGAAAAACTGTTTTTT.

The V gene is TRBV13, the J gene TRBJ1-2, with TRBD1 as a possible D gene (6 bases). The CDR3 is made up of 18 amino acids. Germline V gives CDR1 PRHDT, CDR2 FYEKMQ (reference sequence). V was clipped by 1 base and J by 4 bases, with 22 bases between them. CDR3 residues: CASSLDGGRFPMAYGYTF. In nucleotides, the CDR3 is TGTGCCAGCAGCTTAGACGGGGGGCGCTTCCCAATGGCCTATGGCTACACCTTC. The variable domain in full, completed from reference TRBV13 and TRBJ1-2, reads AAGVIQSPRHLIKEKRETATLKCYPIPRHDTVYWYQQGPGQDPQFLISFYEKMQSDKGSIPDRFSAQQFSDYHSELNMSSLELGDSALYFCASSLDGGRFPMAYGYTFGSGTRLTVV.

J is TRBJ1-3 and V is TRBV27, with 9 bases aligning to TRBD1. The CDR3 contains 15 residues. Looked up from germline, CDR1 is MNHEY and CDR2 is SMNVEV (reference sequence). J was trimmed by 8 bases and V by 0 bases; bases with no gene match: 5. CDR3 in amino acids: CASSLSGTGPDTIYF. CDR3 nucleotides: TGTGCCAGCAGTTTATCGGGGACAGGGCCGGACACCATATATTTT.

This clone has only one observation. The V call is TRBV6-5, the J call TRBJ2-5; D unresolved. The J call may be faulty, since TRBJ2-7 better matches the DNA end. Germline CDR1 and CDR2: MNHEY and SVGAGI. The CDR3 sequence is 16 residues long. The CDR3, as DNA: TGTGCCAGCAGTTACCGTCCACTTTCCCCCCTATACGAGCAGTACTTC. Translating gives CASSYRPLSPLYEQYF.